This entry lists 19 T cell receptor beta chains sequenced from one sample in a study of human T cells and chemical hapten exposure. Time point: patch test 1, 2 weeks after DPC sensitization. Treatment defined: therapeutic diphenylcyclopropenone sensitization with weekly scalp DPC. TCRdb re-called the RACE reads with MiXCR, one entry per CDR3 protein. The table lists 380,000 or so distinct CDR3 sequences, approximately 5.1% of them singletons. The input for sequencing was whole blood, taken in connection with sensitization to the hapten diphenylcyclopropenone (DPC). The receptors shown here come from a woman in her 50s with alopecia areata. Some clones in this sample may be carry-over from other donors' samples.

The table lists this clonotype with a few counts. The chain is built from TRBV2 and TRBJ2-7; D may be TRBD2 (5 bases). The CDR3 extends over 12 amino acids. Germline values: CDR1 SNHLY, CDR2 FYNNEI. The V end lost 5 bases, the J end lost 10 bases, and 15 bases lay between the germline ends. The CDR3 loop is CASSSTSGYQYF. The CDR3 region has the DNA TGTGCCAGCAGTAGTACTAGTGGGTATCAGTACTTC.

The sample holds a few counts of this clonotype. J is TRBJ2-7 and V is TRBV20-1; D not resolved. Deletions cut 3 bases from V and 3 bases from J, with 9 bases between. The CDR3 covers 12 residues. CDR1 is DFQATT, CDR2 SNEGSKA, per germline (reference sequence). The CDR3 spells CSASGSDYEQYF. In DNA, the CDR3 is TGCAGTGCTAGCGGGTCAGACTACGAGCAGTACTTC.

The CDR3 DNA is TGTGCCAGCAGCTTCGGGAGCGACAATGAGCAGTTCTTC. Protein sequence: CASSFGSDNEQFF. The gene calls are TRBV7-8 and TRBJ2-1; weak D call: TRBD2 (6 bases). Trimming took off 3 bases at V and 5 bases at J, with 8 bases between the two ends. The CDR3 has 13 residues. The germline CDR1 and CDR2 sequences are SGHVS and FQNEAQ.

This clonotype showed up many times. This sequence joins TRBV29-1 and TRBJ1-5; 7 bases align to TRBD1. Unmatched junction bases numbered 2, after V lost 2 bases and J lost 4 bases. Germline CDR1 SQVTM, CDR2 ANQGSEA. The CDR3 spans 13 residues. The CDR3 region is CSVEQGGNQPQHF. As DNA, the CDR3 is TGCAGCGTTGAACAGGGGGGAAATCAGCCCCAGCATTTT. The whole variable domain, remainder taken from reference TRBV29-1 and TRBJ1-5, is SAVISQKPSRDICQRGTSLTIQCQVDSQVTMMFWYRQQPGQSLTLIATANQGSEATYESGFVIDKFPISRPNLTFSTLTVSNMSPEDSSIYLCSVEQGGNQPQHFGDGTRLSIL.

This clonotype was seen many times. V usage is TRBV20-1 and J usage is TRBJ2-1; D possibly corresponds to TRBD2 (6 bases). The CDR3 totals 12 residues. In germline, CDR1 is DFQATT, CDR2 SNEGSKA (reference sequence). The V and J ends lost 5 bases and 6 bases respectively, with 11 bases between them. The CDR3 reads CSAHPGGNEQFF. The CDR3 bases are TGCAGTGCTCACCCCGGGGGCAATGAGCAGTTCTTC.

This clonotype was seen many times. The rearrangement links TRBV2 to TRBJ2-7; D may be TRBD1 or TRBD2 (6 bases each). The ends were cut back, 4 bases at V and 3 bases at J, with 10 bases in the middle. Germline loops: CDR1 SNHLY, CDR2 FYNNEI. The CDR3 is 13 amino acids. The CDR3 DNA reads as TGTGCCAGCAGTGTAGGGGGGAACTACGAGCAGTACTTC. Translating gives CASSVGGNYEQYF.

This clonotype was seen at least ten times. This chain connects TRBV27 to TRBJ2-3; 9 nucleotides align to TRBD2. CDR3 size: 16 residues. The V and J ends lost 2 bases and 2 bases, in that order; junction bases with no gene match: 5. Germline CDR1 and CDR2: MNHEY and SMNVEV (reference sequence). CDR3 sequence reads: CASSLTAGGTTDTQYF. For the CDR3, the DNA is TGTGCCAGCAGTTTAACGGCGGGGGGGACCACAGATACGCAGTATTTT.

There are many counts of this clonotype. The chain uses TRBV5-6 and TRBJ2-5, with TRBD1 matching 9 bases. Per the germline V gene, CDR1 is SGHDT and CDR2 is YYEEEE. The CDR3 runs 14 residues. The V and J ends lost 6 bases and 2 bases, in that order; junction bases with no gene match: 5. The CDR3 bases are TGTGCCAGCACCCCGGGACAGGGACAAGAGACCCAGTACTTC. Translated, it gives CASTPGQGQETQYF. The variable domain in full, with the rest retrieved from reference TRBV5-6 and TRBJ2-5, is DAGVTQSPTHLIKTRGQQVTLRCSPKSGHDTVSWYQQALGQGPQFIFQYYEEEERQRGNFPDRFSGHQFPNYSSELNVNALLLGDSALYLCASTPGQGQETQYFGPGTRLLVL.

At least ten counts were recorded for this clonotype. This chain links TRBV10-3 with TRBJ2-7; 9 bases agree with TRBD1. Germline loops: CDR1 ENHRY, CDR2 SYGVKD. The V and J ends lost 5 bases and 6 bases, in that order; junction bases with no gene match: 5. The CDR3 sequence is 13 residues long. CDR3 coding DNA: TGTGCCATCAGTCCGGGACAGGGACCCGAGCAGTACTTC. It translates to CAISPGQGPEQYF.

This clonotype was counted only a few times. V and J are TRBV15 and TRBJ2-3; possible D gene TRBD2, 5 bases. Trimming took off 0 bases at V and 5 bases at J, with 9 bases between the two ends. Per germline, CDR1 LNHNV and CDR2 YYDKDF (reference sequence). This CDR3 contains 14 residues. The CDR3 region is CATSRDRAGDTQYF. The DNA for the CDR3 is TGTGCCACCAGCAGAGATCGTGCGGGAGATACGCAGTATTTT. The full variable domain, completed using reference TRBV15 and TRBJ2-3, is DAMVIQNPRYQVTQFGKPVTLSCSQTLNHNVMYWYQQKSSQAPKLLFHYYDKDFNNEADTPDNFQSRRPNTSFCFLDIRSPGLGDTAMYLCATSRDRAGDTQYFGPGTRLTVL.

At least ten counts were recorded for this clonotype. This chain joins TRBV7-9 and TRBJ1-1; D is uncertain. The CDR3 spans 14 residues. From germline, CDR1 is SEHNR and CDR2 FQNEAQ (reference sequence). Deletions cut 2 bases from V and 2 bases from J, with 9 bases between. The CDR3: CASSLRSVNTEAFF. The CDR3 coding sequence is TGTGCCAGCAGCTTACGATCTGTTAACACTGAAGCTTTCTTT.

This clonotype was found many times. V usage is TRBV29-1 and J usage is TRBJ2-3; 13 bases are a match to TRBD2. The CDR3 covers 14 residues. Trimming at V came to 5 bases and at J to 6 bases, leaving 5 bases not matched to a gene. Germline-derived CDR1 and CDR2 are SQVTM and ANQGSEA. The DNA of the CDR3 is TGCAGCGTTACGACTAGCGGGGGGTTGGATACGCAGTATTTT. Protein product: CSVTTSGGLDTQYF.

This clonotype was counted at least ten times. The rearrangement joins TRBV7-9 to TRBJ2-7; 9 positions match TRBD1. CDR3 length: 16 residues. Germline trimming cut 3 bases from V and 3 bases from J; bases unmatched to any gene: 9. Germline CDR1 is SEHNR and CDR2 is FQNEAQ (reference sequence). This CDR3 reads CASSLTGGQGYYEQYF. The CDR3, as DNA: TGTGCCAGCAGCTTGACCGGTGGACAGGGGTACTACGAGCAGTACTTC.

In its sample, this clonotype was seen many times. The chain joins TRBV20-1 to TRBJ2-3, with 11 bases aligning to TRBD2. This CDR3 region has 17 residues. Germline assignment: CDR1 DFQATT and CDR2 SNEGSKA (reference sequence). The trim removed 8 bases at V and 0 bases at J, leaving 13 bases unmatched. The CDR3 region is CSTRGLAGDTSTDTQYF. The CDR3 bases are TGCAGTACCCGCGGACTAGCGGGTGATACTAGCACAGATACGCAGTATTTT.

The rearrangement links TRBV13 to TRBJ1-2, with D unclear. Trimming shortened V by 5 bases and J by 1 base, and 8 bases separated the two germline ends. Germline values: CDR1 PRHDT, CDR2 FYEKMQ (reference sequence). This CDR3 has 13 amino acids. The CDR3 bases are TGTGCCAGCAGCGAACAAAATAACTATGGCTACACCTTC. Residues: CASSEQNNYGYTF.

This clonotype was found many times. This sequence joins TRBV5-1 and TRBJ2-6; D is perhaps TRBD1 or TRBD2 (6 bases each). V was trimmed by 0 bases and J by 4 bases, leaving 11 bases between them. Germline V gene sequence: CDR1 SGHRS, CDR2 YFSETQ. The CDR3 runs to 16 residues. The CDR3 DNA follows: TGCGCCAGCAGCTTGGATTCGGGGGCAGGGGCCAACGTCCTGACTTTC. Encoded protein: CASSLDSGAGANVLTF.

This clonotype was counted ten times or more. The J gene is TRBJ1-1, the V gene TRBV6-5; TRBD1 is a possible D gene (5 bases). This CDR3 is built from 17 residues. V lost 0 bases to trimming and J lost 4 bases, with 18 bases between them. Germline V gene lookup returns CDR1 MNHEY and CDR2 SVGAGI. CDR3 coding DNA: TGTGCCAGCAGTTACTCAGGGCTGGGCAGGGAAGGCACTGAAGCTTTCTTT. It codes for CASSYSGLGREGTEAFF.

In its sample, this clonotype was seen a few times. DNA for the CDR3: TGTGCCAGCAGGCACCAGGGAAACAATGAAAAACTGTTTTTT. This codes for CASRHQGNNEKLFF. The chain is built from TRBV28 and TRBJ1-4; tentatively, D is TRBD1 (5 bases). The V end lost 6 bases, the J end lost 5 bases, and 13 bases lay between the germline ends. Germline-derived CDR1 and CDR2 are MDHEN and SYDVKM. There are 14 residues in the CDR3.

This clonotype was counted many times. This chain links TRBV3-1 with TRBJ2-7; 8 bases map to TRBD1. CDR1 and CDR2 (germline): LGHDT, YNNKEL (reference sequence). CDR3 size: 16 residues. The V and J ends lost 2 bases and 4 bases, in that order; junction bases with no gene match: 10. The CDR3 protein is CASSQTPDRGRYEQYF. For the CDR3, the DNA is TGTGCCAGCAGCCAAACCCCCGACAGGGGTCGATACGAGCAGTACTTC.